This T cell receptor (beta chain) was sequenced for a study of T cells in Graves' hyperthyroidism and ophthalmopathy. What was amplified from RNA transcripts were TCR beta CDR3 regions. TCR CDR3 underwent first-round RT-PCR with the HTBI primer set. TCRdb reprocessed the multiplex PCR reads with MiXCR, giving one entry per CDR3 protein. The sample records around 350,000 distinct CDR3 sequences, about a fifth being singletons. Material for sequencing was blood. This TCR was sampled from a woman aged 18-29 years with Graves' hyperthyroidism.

The DNA for the CDR3 is TGTGCCTGGACTCGCGGGACCAGCTCCTACGAGCAGTACTTC. This translates into CAWTRGTSSYEQYF. The chain employs TRBV30 and TRBJ2-7, with D maybe TRBD2 (6 bases). The V gene's germline CDR1 is GTSNPN and CDR2 SVGIG (reference sequence). The CDR3 contains 14 residues. Trimming removed 4 bases at V and 0 bases at J, with 13 bases between.